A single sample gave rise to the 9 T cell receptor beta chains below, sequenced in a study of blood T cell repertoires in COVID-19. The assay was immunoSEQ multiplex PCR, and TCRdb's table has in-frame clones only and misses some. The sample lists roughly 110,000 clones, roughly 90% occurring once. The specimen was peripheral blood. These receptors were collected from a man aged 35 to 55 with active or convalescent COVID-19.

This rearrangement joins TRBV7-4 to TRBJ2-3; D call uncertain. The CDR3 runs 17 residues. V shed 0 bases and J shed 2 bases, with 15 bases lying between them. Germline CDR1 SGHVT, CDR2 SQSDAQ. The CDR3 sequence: CASSLAARLLSTDTQYF. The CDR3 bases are TGTGCCAGCAGCTTAGCGGCCCGTTTACTATCCACAGATACGCAGTATTTT.

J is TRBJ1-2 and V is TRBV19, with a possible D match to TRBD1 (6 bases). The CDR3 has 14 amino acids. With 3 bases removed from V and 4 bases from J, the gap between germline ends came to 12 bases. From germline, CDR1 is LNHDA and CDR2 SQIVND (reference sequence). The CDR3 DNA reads TGTGCCAGTAGTATGAGACAGGCCTCCTATGGCTACACCTTC. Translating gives CASSMRQASYGYTF.

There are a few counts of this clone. CDR3 sequence reads: CASSAVQGSHEAFF. CDR3 DNA sequence: TGTGCCAGCAGTGCGGTCCAAGGTTCGCATGAAGCTTTCTTT. The chain joins TRBV27 to TRBJ1-1; D gene ambiguous. The CDR3 totals 14 residues. V was clipped by 5 bases and J by 7 bases, with 17 bases between them. The germline V gene encodes CDR1 MNHEY and CDR2 SMNVEV (reference sequence).

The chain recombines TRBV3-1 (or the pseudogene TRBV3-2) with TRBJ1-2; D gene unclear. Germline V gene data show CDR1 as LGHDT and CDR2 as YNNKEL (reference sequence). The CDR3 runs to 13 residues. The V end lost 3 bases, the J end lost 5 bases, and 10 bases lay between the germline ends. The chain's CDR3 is CASSQPSSYGYTF. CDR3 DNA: TGTGCCAGCAGCCAGCCCAGTTCTTATGGCTACACCTTC.

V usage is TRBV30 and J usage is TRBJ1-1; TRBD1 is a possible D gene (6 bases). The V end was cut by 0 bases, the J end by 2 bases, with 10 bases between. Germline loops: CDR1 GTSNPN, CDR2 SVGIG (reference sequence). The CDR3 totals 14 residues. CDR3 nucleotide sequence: TGTGCCTGGAGTGTATTACAGGGCAACACTGAAGCTTTCTTT. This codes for CAWSVLQGNTEAFF.

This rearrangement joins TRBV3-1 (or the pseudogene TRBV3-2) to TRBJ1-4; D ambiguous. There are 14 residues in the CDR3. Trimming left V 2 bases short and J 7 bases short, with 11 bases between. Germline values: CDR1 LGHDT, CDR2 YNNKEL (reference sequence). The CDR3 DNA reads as TGTGCCAGCAGCCAATGGGGAGGTGGTGAAAAACTGTTTTTT. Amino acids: CASSQWGGGEKLFF.

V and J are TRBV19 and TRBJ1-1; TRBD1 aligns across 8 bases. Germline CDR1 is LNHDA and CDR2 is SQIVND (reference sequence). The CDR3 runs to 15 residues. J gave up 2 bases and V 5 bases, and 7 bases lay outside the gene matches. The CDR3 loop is CASSQSGGFNTEAFF. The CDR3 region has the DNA TGTGCCAGTAGTCAGTCAGGGGGCTTTAACACTGAAGCTTTCTTT.

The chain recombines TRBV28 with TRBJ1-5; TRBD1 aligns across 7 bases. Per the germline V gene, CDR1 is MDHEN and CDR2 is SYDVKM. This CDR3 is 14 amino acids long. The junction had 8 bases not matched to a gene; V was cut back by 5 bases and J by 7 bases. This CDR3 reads CASSEGGREQPQHF. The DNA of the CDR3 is TGTGCCAGCAGTGAAGGGGGCAGGGAACAGCCCCAGCATTTT.

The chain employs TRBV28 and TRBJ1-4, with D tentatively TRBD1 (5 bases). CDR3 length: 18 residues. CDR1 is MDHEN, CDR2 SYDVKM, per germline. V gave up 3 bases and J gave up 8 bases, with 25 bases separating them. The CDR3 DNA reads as TGTGCCAGCAGTTTCCGGGCACAGTGGGGCTCCGGGCGGGAAAAACTGTTTTTT. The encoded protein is CASSFRAQWGSGREKLFF.